One and the same sample provided the 30 T cell receptor beta chains below, sequenced in a study of blood T cells in healthy people across ages. For the second PCR, which ran for roughly 6 to 11 cycles, a sample-barcoded 5' primer and a J-beta primer mix were used. TCRdb ran MiXCR on the 5' RACE reads and lists one entry per CDR3 protein. The repertoire holds about 780,000 distinct CDR3 sequences, about 45% seen once, with roughly 20% in the top ten. Specimen: blood. The receptors stem from a man older than 75 in good health.

The genes are TRBV14 and TRBJ2-7; a weak D match, TRBD2 (6 bases). CDR1 and CDR2 (germline): SGHDN, FVKESK. The CDR3 is 15 residues long. Trimming shortened V by 1 base and J by 4 bases, and 14 bases separated the two germline ends. The DNA of the CDR3 is TGTGCCAGCAGCCAAGGGCTCGGGGGAGTGTACGAGCAGTACTTC. Translating gives CASSQGLGGVYEQYF.

V usage is TRBV19 and J usage is TRBJ2-5; D is ambiguous. CDR1 is LNHDA, CDR2 SQIVND, per germline (reference sequence). Trimming removed 7 bases from V and 1 base from J, with 22 bases in between. The CDR3 covers 17 residues. CDR3 sequence reads: CASTDGYGLASQETQYF. CDR3 bases: TGTGCCAGTACCGACGGGTATGGGCTGGCCTCCCAAGAGACCCAGTACTTC.

This chain links TRBV5-8 with TRBJ2-1; the D is unclear. This CDR3 has 14 amino acids. Germline V gene lookup returns CDR1 SGHTS and CDR2 YDEGEE. Trimming left V 0 bases short and J 7 bases short, with 11 bases between. CDR3 nucleotide sequence: TGTGCCAGCAGCTTGGGGGCCCCCGAGAATGAGCAGTTCTTC. Encoded protein: CASSLGAPENEQFF.

This clonotype showed up just once. The chain has TRBV13 and TRBJ2-3; D perhaps matches TRBD2 (5 bases). CDR1 and CDR2 (germline): PRHDT, FYEKMQ (reference sequence). The CDR3 length is 12 residues. Trimming stripped 4 bases from V and 8 bases from J, with 10 bases between. The CDR3 DNA follows: TGTGCCAGCAGCTCCCGACTACCTACGCAGTATTTT. Amino acid sequence: CASSSRLPTQYF. The full variable domain, rest sourced from reference TRBV13 and TRBJ2-3, is AAGVIQSPRHLIKEKRETATLKCYPIPRHDTVYWYQQGPGQDPQFLISFYEKMQSDKGSIPDRFSAQQFSDYHSELNMSSLELGDSALYFCASSSRLPTQYFGPGTRLTVL.

The sample holds many counts of this clonotype. The chain links TRBV7-2 to TRBJ2-7; no reliable D call. Per the germline V gene, CDR1 is SGHTA and CDR2 is FQGNSA. The CDR3 has 14 amino acids. The V gene lost 5 bases and the J gene lost 6 bases, with 17 bases spanning the gap. The CDR3 DNA reads as TGTGCCAGCAGCCACCCCCGTGACGAGGCCGAGCAGTACTTC. It encodes CASSHPRDEAEQYF.

The chain employs TRBV7-2 and TRBJ1-4, with 8 bases lining up with TRBD1. This CDR3 is 15 amino acids long. Germline V gene lookup returns CDR1 SGHTA and CDR2 FQGNSA. Trimming removed 5 bases from V and 0 bases from J; junction bases left unmatched: 2. The CDR3 coding sequence is TGTGCCAGCAGCGTACAGGGGGCAACTAATGAAAAACTGTTTTTT. This translates into CASSVQGATNEKLFF.

The chain is built from TRBV20-1 and TRBJ2-7, with D possibly matching TRBD1 (5 bases). V gave up 2 bases and J gave up 0 bases, with 11 bases separating them. The CDR3 is 14 amino acids. CDR1 and CDR2 from the germline V gene are DFQATT and SNEGSKA (reference sequence). CDR3 nucleotide sequence: TGCAGTGCTAGACCAGGGCAGGCCTCCTACGAGCAGTACTTC. It is translated as CSARPGQASYEQYF.

Of note for this clonotype: A junction boundary mismatches the germline segment, possibly from a read error. The chain links TRBV7-9 to TRBJ2-3, with TRBD2 as a possible D gene (6 bases). From germline, CDR1 is SEHNR and CDR2 FQNEAQ (reference sequence). The CDR3 covers 14 residues. This CDR3 reads CAGSLAARTDTQYF. CDR3 coding DNA: TGTGCCGGCAGCTTAGCGGCCCGCACAGATACGCAGTATTTT.

This clonotype was detected ten times or more. The V call is TRBV29-1, the J call TRBJ2-7, with D perhaps TRBD1 or TRBD2 (5 bases each). CDR3 length: 14 amino acids. The ends were cut back, 4 bases at V and 5 bases at J, with 18 bases in the middle. Per the germline V gene, CDR1 is SQVTM and CDR2 is ANQGSEA. The CDR3 nucleotides read TGCAGCGTTGCCCCGGTTACGGGGCTAAACGAGCAGTACTTC. This sequence encodes CSVAPVTGLNEQYF.

This clonotype was seen only a few times. The chain combines TRBV6-4 with TRBJ2-1; tentatively, D is TRBD2 (6 bases). The CDR3 loop spans 15 amino acids. Trimming left V 3 bases short and J 4 bases short, with 13 bases between. CDR1 MRHNA and CDR2 SNTAGT come from the germline V gene. The CDR3 reads CASSESLATYNEQFF. CDR3 nucleotide sequence: TGTGCCAGCAGTGAGAGTCTAGCGACTTACAATGAGCAGTTCTTC.

The V and J genes are TRBV6-2 or TRBV6-3 and TRBJ2-1, with TRBD2 matching over 11 bases. The J segment lost 0 bases and the V segment lost 4 bases, leaving 5 bases of the junction unmatched. The CDR3 is 17 residues long. Per the germline V gene, CDR1 is MNHEY and CDR2 is SVGEGT. The CDR3 DNA is TGTGCCAGCAGTTTCCCCGGGACTAGCGGCTCCTACAATGAGCAGTTCTTC. This sequence encodes CASSFPGTSGSYNEQFF.

J is TRBJ2-5 and V is TRBV24-1; D is perhaps TRBD1 (5 bases). Judging by the DNA end, TRBJ2-4 fits better; the J call may be wrong. Germline CDR1 KGHDR, CDR2 SFDVKD. This CDR3 contains 15 residues. The DNA of the CDR3 is TGTGCCACCAGTGACGCGGACACCGCCAAAAACATTCAGTACTTC. Translation: CATSDADTAKNIQYF.

In this sample, this clonotype turned up a few times. The chain employs TRBV4-2 and TRBJ2-3; 10 bases fit TRBD2. This CDR3 contains 18 residues. The ends lost 4 bases at V and 4 bases at J; junction bases unmatched: 14. The germline V gene encodes CDR1 LGHNA and CDR2 YNFKEQ. The CDR3 sequence is CASSRSKGAGGPSDTQYF. The DNA of the CDR3 is TGTGCCAGCAGCCGAAGTAAGGGAGCGGGAGGGCCCTCAGATACGCAGTATTTT.

The chain couples TRBV20-1 to TRBJ2-3, with a tentative D call TRBD2 (5 bases). The V end was cut by 5 bases, the J end by 2 bases, with 11 bases between. Germline-derived CDR1 and CDR2 are DFQATT and SNEGSKA (reference sequence). The CDR3 sequence is 13 residues long. This CDR3 reads CSALDSNTDTQYF. CDR3 DNA sequence: TGCAGTGCTCTGGACTCGAACACAGATACGCAGTATTTT.

The rearrangement joins TRBV7-2 to TRBJ2-7, with TRBD2 identical over 10 bases. Germline V gene data show CDR1 as SGHTA and CDR2 as FQGNSA. The ends lost 7 bases at V and 7 bases at J; junction bases unmatched: 16. This CDR3 has 16 amino acids. The CDR3, as DNA: TGTGCCAGCATCAAGGGGAGGACTAGCGGTTTCAATGAGCAGTACTTC. This sequence encodes CASIKGRTSGFNEQYF.

CDR3 sequence (DNA): TGCAGCGCCTCCGGGGCTGGGGCCAACGTCCTGACTTTC. Translating it yields CSASGAGANVLTF. J is TRBJ2-6 and V is TRBV29-1; tentative D call: TRBD2 (5 bases). The CDR3 contains 13 residues. CDR1 SQVTM and CDR2 ANQGSEA come from the germline V gene. With 7 bases removed from V and 2 bases from J, the gap between germline ends came to 9 bases.

This sequence joins TRBV24-1 and TRBJ2-3; tentatively, D is TRBD1 or TRBD2 (5 bases each). CDR1 is KGHDR and CDR2 is SFDVKD in the germline V gene. The CDR3 is 17 residues long. Trimming stripped 2 bases from V and 0 bases from J, with 14 bases between. CDR3 in amino acids: CATSDSIGTSSTDTQYF. The CDR3, as DNA: TGTGCCACCAGTGATTCGATAGGGACGTCTAGCACAGATACGCAGTATTTT.

The chain is built from TRBV29-1 and TRBJ2-1, with 9 bases lining up with TRBD2. Looked up from germline, CDR1 is SQVTM and CDR2 is ANQGSEA. V shed 5 bases, J shed 2 bases, and the junction held 13 bases outside the gene matches. CDR3 length equals 17 residues. CDR3: CSVLGGRASSTYNEQFF. The CDR3, as DNA: TGCAGCGTTCTTGGCGGGAGGGCCAGCAGCACCTACAATGAGCAGTTCTTC.

This chain links TRBV27 with TRBJ2-1, with D unresolved. Trimming took off 0 bases at V and 7 bases at J, with 10 bases between the two ends. This CDR3 region has 14 residues. Germline V gene lookup returns CDR1 MNHEY and CDR2 SMNVEV (reference sequence). CDR3 amino acids: CASSLSDEGNEQFF. As DNA, the CDR3 is TGTGCCAGCAGTTTATCGGACGAAGGGAATGAGCAGTTCTTC.

To note about this clonotype: Just one base apart from a much larger clone, this may be a read error. The V gene is TRBV24-1, the J gene TRBJ2-3; no clear D gene. Germline-derived CDR1 and CDR2 are KGHDR and SFDVKD. V lost 9 bases and J 7 bases, leaving 10 bases between the germline ends. The CDR3 is 11 amino acids. This CDR3 is CATVEDYTQYF. The CDR3 coding sequence is TGTGCCACCGTCGAGGATTATACGCAGTATTTT.

The rearrangement joins TRBV6-2 or TRBV6-3 to TRBJ2-3; D gene uncertain. Per germline, CDR1 MNHEY and CDR2 SVGEGT. The CDR3 length is 13 residues. Trimming took 0 bases from V and 8 from J, leaving 9 bases between them. For the CDR3, the DNA is TGTGCCAGCAGTTACTCGACTGCTTCTACGCAGTATTTT. Encoded protein: CASSYSTASTQYF.

The chain is built from TRBV9 and TRBJ2-6; D not resolved. Germline loops: CDR1 SGDLS, CDR2 YYNGEE. There are 17 residues in the CDR3. Trimming took 0 bases from V and 0 from J, leaving 10 bases between them. CDR3 in amino acids: CASSVGPPRSGANVLTF. In DNA form, the CDR3 reads TGTGCCAGCAGCGTAGGACCGCCTCGCTCTGGGGCCAACGTCCTGACTTTC. The full variable domain, rest sourced from reference TRBV9 and TRBJ2-6, is DSGVTQTPKHLITATGQRVTLRCSPRSGDLSVYWYQQSLDQGLQFLIQYYNGEERAKGNILERFSAQQFPDLHSELNLSSLELGDSALYFCASSVGPPRSGANVLTFGAGSRLTVL.

The V gene is TRBV25-1, the J gene TRBJ2-7, with TRBD1 identical over 8 bases. The J segment lost 7 bases and the V segment lost 5 bases, leaving 13 bases of the junction unmatched. The CDR3 is made up of 15 amino acids. Germline loops: CDR1 MGHDK, CDR2 SYGVNS. The CDR3 region has the DNA TGTGCCAGCAGTTCATCGGACAGGGCCCTCCGTGAGCAGTACTTC. Its protein is CASSSSDRALREQYF.

The rearrangement uses TRBV7-3 and TRBJ1-1; 7 bases line up with TRBD1. V gave up 4 bases and J gave up 1 base; unmatched junction bases: 6. Looked up from germline, CDR1 is SGHTA and CDR2 is FQGTGA. The CDR3 spans 15 residues. Here the CDR3 DNA reads TGTGCCAGCAGCTCATGGACAGGAAAGAACACTGAAGCTTTCTTT. It yields the protein CASSSWTGKNTEAFF. The whole variable domain, filled in from reference TRBV7-3 and TRBJ1-1, reads GAGVSQTPSNKVTEKGKYVELRCDPISGHTALYWYRQSLGQGPEFLIYFQGTGAADDSGLPNDRFFAVRPEGSVSTLKIQRTERGDSAVYLCASSSWTGKNTEAFFGQGTRLTVV.

CDR3 in amino acids: CASSRGRGLDNEQFF. CDR3 nucleotides: TGTGCCAGCAGCCGAGGCAGGGGCTTGGACAATGAGCAGTTCTTC. The rearrangement uses TRBV3-1 and TRBJ2-1, with D tentatively TRBD1 (6 bases). Germline loops: CDR1 LGHDT, CDR2 YNNKEL (reference sequence). The CDR3 has 15 residues. Trimming took off 4 bases at V and 5 bases at J, with 15 bases between the two ends.

The chain joins TRBV7-9 to TRBJ2-1; D might be TRBD1 (7 bases). Per the germline V gene, CDR1 is SEHNR and CDR2 is FQNEAQ (reference sequence). Trimming took 1 base from V and 8 from J, leaving 15 bases between them. This CDR3 comprises 15 residues. The CDR3 DNA reads as TGTGCCAGCAGCTTAGAGGAGGGGGCGTTGGATGAGCAGTTCTTC. Its protein is CASSLEEGALDEQFF.

Concerning this clonotype: One end of the junction varies from germline; a read error may be responsible. The V call is TRBV6-5, the J call TRBJ1-5; D unresolved. This CDR3 region has 14 residues. Germline V gene data show CDR1 as MNHEY and CDR2 as SVGAGI. The CDR3 nucleotides read TGTGCCAGCCATCAAAAGGGTAGGGATCAGCCCCGGCATTTT. Protein product: CASHQKGRDQPRHF.

The rearrangement uses TRBV25-1 and TRBJ1-2; the D gene is possibly TRBD1 (5 bases). There are 16 residues in the CDR3. Per germline, CDR1 MGHDK and CDR2 SYGVNS. V was shortened by 0 bases and J by 4 bases, with 15 bases between the two germline ends. In nucleotides, the CDR3 is TGTGCCAGCAGTGAATACATCCCGGGGGAACTCTATGGCTACACCTTC. Encoded protein: CASSEYIPGELYGYTF.

The table lists this clonotype with a few counts. The chain has TRBV12-3 or TRBV12-4 and TRBJ2-1; 11 nucleotides match TRBD2. The CDR3 is made up of 18 amino acids. V lost 1 base to trimming and J lost 5 bases; unmatched junction nucleotides: 10. In DNA, the CDR3 is TGTGCCAGCAGTTTAGTAGCGGGAGGGCCGATCGCCCACAATGAGCAGTTCTTC. Translated, it gives CASSLVAGGPIAHNEQFF.

This clonotype appeared a few times. The junction and the germline gene differ at one end; a read error may be behind it. The chain recombines TRBV7-2 with TRBJ2-7; 9 bases are shared with TRBD2. Germline assignment: CDR1 SGHTA and CDR2 FQGNSA. There are 15 residues in the CDR3. In DNA form, the CDR3 reads TGTGCCAGCAGCGTCGGACTAGCGTATTCATACGAGCAGTACTTT. It is translated as CASSVGLAYSYEQYF.